This TCR beta chain was sequenced in a study of long-term antiretroviral therapy in people with HIV (dated by TCRdb to the early 2020s). At the level of the whole study: The earliest samples were collected roughly a decade before the 2015 WHO recommendation for immediate ART, at a time when ART was usually postponed until CD4 counts fell. A retrospective serial study tested whether changes in peripheral blood TRB repertoire composition and diversity were associated with ART initiation and durable HIV suppression. About two fifths of the roughly 30 participants with HIV were female. The cohort contributed about 180 cryopreserved PBMC samples from 30 adults with confirmed HIV infection, collected serially over a mean of approximately six years (range 1-12). No cross-contamination during QIAcube processing turned up in test extractions that ran a monoclonal T-cell line alongside 30 or so polyclonal samples.

The immunoSEQ hsTCRB v3.0 assay was used at survey level resolution to sequence the TRB variable region. The target sequencing depth for TRB was about 40,000-50,000 T-cell genomes per sample. Pooled TRB libraries were sequenced on an Illumina MiSeq with a v3 150-cycle kit. The paper's data handling went like this. Repertoire analysis was performed in R inside a reproducible Nextflow workflow that covered QC, data transformation and analysis. LymphoSeq2, an R package for exploring AIRR-Seq data, was used to implement custom analyses. After excluding a few samples that yielded fewer than 5000 total TRB sequences, fewer than 200 HIV repertoires remained for analysis. Among the 170 to 200 HIV repertoires that were kept, 59 were collected before ART initiation and 120 to 140 were collected after ART initiation. Each repertoire was downsampled to 5000 TRB nucleotide sequences, and summary statistics were averaged across 100 downsampling iterations. The analysis kept only TRB sequences whose CDR3 regions were at least seven amino acids long. Diversity was measured with a Shannon entropy-derived clonality score and the Gini coefficient. Repertoire networks linked the top 5000 CDR3 amino acid sequences whenever two sequences differed by an edit distance of one. For TRB CDR3 amino acid sequences, antigen specificity groups and MHC restriction were predicted with GLIPH2. Known CMV, EBV, HIV or tissue antigen associations were flagged by matching CDR3 amino acid sequences against VDJdb and McPAS-TCR. Pre-ART, post-ART and control groups were compared with Wilcoxon signed-rank tests and Holm-Bonferroni correction. Held by TCRdb, this immuneACCESS table contains in-frame sequences only and omits some clones. Under half of the omission traces to an unresolved V gene where checked; the cause of the rest is unknown. That table supplies the V and J calls and clone size; D and trimming were determined from the DNA. The sample table lists 25,000 to 35,000 clones, about 90% of them with a count of one. The ten largest clones represent 1% of the sample.

The research as a whole found: Expanded TRB clones identified before ART initiation dominated the repertoire at all time points, although this dominance fluctuated and declined in many PLHIV after ART. No data were available on ART adherence, viral resistance or therapy changes, limiting inferences about post-ART repertoire changes. Because PBMC availability was limited, only the TCR beta chain was sequenced, with no alpha chain pairing. The samples span the years 2004 to 2017, and the ART regimens used may be less effective than current regimens. Unsorted PBMC were profiled instead of sorted CD4+ and CD8+ T cells because pre-ART samples had limited cell numbers. Narrower CDR3 length ranges were observed in HIV repertoires than in controls, and an antigen-experienced repertoire with only a slight naive shift after ART was suggested by the network structure. A significant increase in TRB diversity was found to be associated with ART initiation, although TRB diversity was observed to remain significantly below that of transplant donor controls even after long-term ART.

The CDR3 holds 13 amino acids from the cysteine to the phenylalanine. Only CDR3 DNA is held: 39 bases, read in frame from base 1. V loses 3 bases of germline sequence and J loses 0 bases, and the interval between the two ends is 5 bases. CDR1 and CDR2 (SGHDN, FVKESK) derive from the germline V gene. Participants were included only if at least one PBMC sample before ART initiation and at least two post-ART samples were available. Treatment was received in the United States of America by all participants with HIV. Cryopreserved samples of about 0.9-11 million PBMC were thawed and washed before DNA extraction. At the time of the earliest PBMC sample, participants with HIV were aged between about 20 and 60 years. Per participant, PBMC samples came from 1-4 timepoints prior to ART initiation and 2-8 timepoints following ART initiation, for a median of 7 samples. For every participant, serial HIV viral load, CD4+ T-cell count, ART history and demographic data were obtained. Using a Qiagen kit on a QIAcube, genomic DNA was extracted from unsorted PBMC, with samples processed in batches of 12.

This clone was observed a handful of times. Its binding antigen is unknown. No base-level quality is on record; no much larger clone is a single base apart. The clonotype comes from a man aged 45-65 years with HIV. The source was unsorted PBMCs, collected 2 years after starting antiretroviral therapy. The rearranged chain carries TRBV14 and TRBJ1-1; no D segment can be confidently identified. The DNA reads as follows: TGTGCCAGCAGCCAGTCGTTGAACACTGAAGCTTTCTTT. Its coded protein is CASSQSLNTEAFF.